This TCR beta chain came from a study of cytomegalovirus exposure and HLA in healthy donors. Study findings and constraints: Sequencing had likely introduced a cluster of highly shared sequence variants as an artifact. About 90% or about 30% of the time was how often most TCR beta V segments were productive, according to an earlier analysis. Altogether, about 160 TCR beta chains were recorded as cytomegalovirus-associated.

This clone was detected a few times. Its antigen is as yet unknown. PCR used 60 Vbeta primers and 13 Jbeta primers. Clones were read by immunoSEQ multiplex PCR, and TCRdb kept only the in-frame ones, dropping some. Of some 140,000 clones in the sample, more than 75% were seen once. CDR3 length: 15 amino acids. The ends were cut back, 0 bases at V and 3 bases at J, with 9 bases in the middle. Germline V gene sequence: CDR1 SGHVS, CDR2 FQNEAQ. The genes are TRBV7-8 and TRBJ1-3, with D unresolved. This TCR derives from a female donor in good health and CMV-seronegative. The sample comprised PBMCs. The CDR3 nucleotides are TGTGCCAGCAGCTTAGCGGCGCGCGGTGGAAACACCATATATTTT. This encodes CASSLAARGGNTIYF.